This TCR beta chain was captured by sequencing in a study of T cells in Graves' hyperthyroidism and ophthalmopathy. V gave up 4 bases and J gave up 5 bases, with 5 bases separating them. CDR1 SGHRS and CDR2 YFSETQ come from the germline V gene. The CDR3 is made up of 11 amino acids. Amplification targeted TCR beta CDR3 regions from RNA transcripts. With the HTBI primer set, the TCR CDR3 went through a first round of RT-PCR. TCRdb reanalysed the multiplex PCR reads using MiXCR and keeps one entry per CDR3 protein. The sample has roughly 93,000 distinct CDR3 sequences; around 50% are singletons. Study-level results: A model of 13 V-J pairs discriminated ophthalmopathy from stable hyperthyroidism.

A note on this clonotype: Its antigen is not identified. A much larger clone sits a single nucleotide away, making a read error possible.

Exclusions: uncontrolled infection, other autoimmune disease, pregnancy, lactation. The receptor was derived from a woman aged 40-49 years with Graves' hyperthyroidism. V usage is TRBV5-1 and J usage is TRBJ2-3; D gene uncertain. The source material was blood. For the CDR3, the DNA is TGCGCCAGCAGCCCTGGAGATACGCAGTATTTT. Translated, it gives CASSPGDTQYF.